The rows below give T cell receptor beta chains drawn from one sample of a study of cytomegalovirus exposure and HLA in healthy donors. Method: immunoSEQ multiplex PCR; TCRdb's copy keeps in-frame clones and lacks some. Counted here are about 120,000 clones, 75% to 85% occurring once; the ten biggest clones make up 1.5% to 2%. The sample was PBMCs. These receptors originate from a man aged 40-55 years in good health and CMV-seronegative. The CDR3 runs from the conserved cysteine through the conserved F or W.

14 TRBJ2-7 TRBV9 CASSPRGHPYEQYF
15 TRBJ2-7 TRBV4-1 CASKSGDNQVDEQYF
15 TRBJ1-1 TRBV7-8 CASSFDTGGATEAFF
18 TRBJ2-4 TRBV11-2 CASSLGLGGQLAKNSQYF
14 TRBJ2-7 TRBV10-3 CAISTGTGPGEQYF
16 TRBJ2-1 TRBV5-4 CASSLGGLADYNEQFF
15 TRBJ2-1 TRBV16 CASSQSSPDYNEQFF
12 TRBJ1-1 TRBV29-1 CSVGTGGTEAFF
12 TRBJ2-5 TRBV6-6 CASTKSQETQYF
16 TRBJ2-7 TRBV15 CATSRVSGLAGDEQYF
13 TRBJ2-1 TRBV5-1 CASKQGTDNEQFF
14 TRBJ1-2 TRBV7-6 CASSLESRIYGYTF